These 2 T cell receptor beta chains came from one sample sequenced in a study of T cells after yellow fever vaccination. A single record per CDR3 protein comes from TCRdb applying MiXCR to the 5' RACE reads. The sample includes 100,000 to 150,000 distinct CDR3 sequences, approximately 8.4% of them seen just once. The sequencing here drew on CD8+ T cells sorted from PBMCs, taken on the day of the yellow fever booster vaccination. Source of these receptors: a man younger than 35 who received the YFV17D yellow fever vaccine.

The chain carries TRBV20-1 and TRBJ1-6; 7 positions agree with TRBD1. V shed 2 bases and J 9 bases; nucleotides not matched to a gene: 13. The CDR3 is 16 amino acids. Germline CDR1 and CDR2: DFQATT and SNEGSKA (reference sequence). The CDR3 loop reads CSARNDRESSGSPLHF. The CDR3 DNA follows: TGCAGTGCTAGAAATGACAGGGAATCATCGGGTTCACCCCTCCACTTT.

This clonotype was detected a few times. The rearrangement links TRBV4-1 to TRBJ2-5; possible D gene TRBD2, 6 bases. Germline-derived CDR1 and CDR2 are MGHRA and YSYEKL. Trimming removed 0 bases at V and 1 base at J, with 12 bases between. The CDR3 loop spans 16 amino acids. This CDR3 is CASSQDRGLAQETQYF. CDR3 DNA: TGCGCCAGCAGCCAAGATCGGGGGTTAGCCCAAGAGACCCAGTACTTC.